This is a list of T cell receptor beta chains from one sample in a study of early T cells in non-severe SARS-CoV-2 infection. TCRdb analysed the 5' RACE reads with MiXCR anew, one entry per CDR3 protein. The sample yields under 65,000 distinct CDR3 sequences, around 13% seen once. The specimen was whole blood. Every receptor here comes from an adult who was a healthcare worker with PCR-confirmed SARS-CoV-2 infection or an uninfected control (not recorded which). CDR3s include the opening cysteine and the closing phenylalanine or tryptophan. The order of the fields is V gene, clone size, J gene, D gene, CDR3 DNA, CDR3 protein. A D gene is named only where the DNA matches it firmly. Not every row has a clone size; where given, it reads once, few, many or a size class.

V: TRBV12-3/TRBV12-4; size: few; J: TRBJ2-7; D: TRBD2; DNA: TGTGCCAGCAGTCCGCGGGGGATCCACGAGCAGTACTTC; CDR3: CASSPRGIHEQYF
V: TRBV28; size: .; J: TRBJ1-2; D: .; DNA: TGTGCCAGCAGTTTAAATACAGGCGGTTACAATGGCTACACCTTC; CDR3: CASSLNTGGYNGYTF
V: TRBV12-3/TRBV12-4; size: many; J: TRBJ2-3; D: TRBD1; DNA: TGTGCCAGCAGTGAGACAGGGCCTAGCACAGATACGCAGTATTTT; CDR3: CASSETGPSTDTQYF
V: TRBV20-1; size: many; J: TRBJ1-2; D: .; DNA: TGCAGTGCTGGAGGGGTCTCGACAGGAGGCTATGGCTACACCTTC; CDR3: CSAGGVSTGGYGYTF
V: TRBV5-1; size: many; J: TRBJ1-6; D: .; DNA: TGCGCCAGCCGGGACATTAATTCACCCCTCCACTTT; CDR3: CASRDINSPLHF
V: TRBV6-2/TRBV6-3; size: few; J: TRBJ1-5; D: .; DNA: TGTGCCAGCAGTTGGGGCCCGGGTCAGCCCCAGCATTTT; CDR3: CASSWGPGQPQHF
V: TRBV7-6; size: few; J: TRBJ2-2; D: .; DNA: TGTGCCAGCAGCTTAGCGGGGGTCACCGGGGAGCTGTTTTTT; CDR3: CASSLAGVTGELFF
V: TRBV29-1; size: few; J: TRBJ2-7; D: .; DNA: TGCAGCGTTGAGCAGGCTACGTCGTCCTACGAGCAGTACTTC; CDR3: CSVEQATSSYEQYF
V: TRBV19; size: many; J: TRBJ2-7; D: .; DNA: TGTGCCAGTAGTCCCGCCTGGGACATCACCTACGAGCAGTACTTC; CDR3: CASSPAWDITYEQYF
V: TRBV5-5; size: .; J: TRBJ2-5; D: .; DNA: TGTGCCAGCAGCCGGACTAGGACAGGGCGACAAGAGACCCAGTACTTC; CDR3: CASSRTRTGRQETQYF
V: TRBV20-1; size: .; J: TRBJ1-4; D: .; DNA: TGCAGTGCCCGTCCTGAGGGACCAACTAATGAAAAACTGTTTTTT; CDR3: CSARPEGPTNEKLFF
V: TRBV9; size: many; J: TRBJ2-2; D: .; DNA: TGTGCCAGCAGCGTAGCTACGGGGAGCACCGGGGAGCTGTTTTTT; CDR3: CASSVATGSTGELFF
V: TRBV12-3/TRBV12-4; size: .; J: TRBJ2-1; D: .; DNA: TGTGCCAGCAGTTTAGTGATCCTGAACAATGAGCAGTTCTTC; CDR3: CASSLVILNNEQFF
V: TRBV20-1; size: .; J: TRBJ1-1; D: TRBD1; DNA: TGCAGTGCTAGTGGACAGGGTATCACTGAAGCTTTCTTT; CDR3: CSASGQGITEAFF
V: TRBV12-3/TRBV12-4; size: few; J: TRBJ2-7; D: .; DNA: TGTGCCAGCAGGGCCCTAACACGCGAGCAGTACTTC; CDR3: CASRALTREQYF
V: TRBV7-2; size: few; J: TRBJ2-5; D: .; DNA: TGTGCCAGCAGCCAAGGGCTAGGGGAGACCCAGTACTTC; CDR3: CASSQGLGETQYF
V: TRBV29-1; size: once; J: TRBJ1-2; D: TRBD1; DNA: TGCAGCGCCCGACAGGGTGCCGACTATGGCTACACCTTC; CDR3: CSARQGADYGYTF
V: TRBV11-1; size: many; J: TRBJ2-1; D: .; DNA: TGTGCCAGCAGCCGAGAGGTCCGAAATGAGCAGTTCTTC; CDR3: CASSREVRNEQFF
V: TRBV6-2/TRBV6-3; size: many; J: TRBJ2-1; D: .; DNA: TGTGCCAGCACCCTCAGGGTAGAGGTAAATGAGCAGTTCTTC; CDR3: CASTLRVEVNEQFF
V: TRBV15; size: .; J: TRBJ2-7; D: TRBD1; DNA: TGTGCCACCAGCAACCGGGACAGGGGCTACGAGCAGTACTTC; CDR3: CATSNRDRGYEQYF
V: TRBV9; size: many; J: TRBJ2-7; D: TRBD1; DNA: TGTGCCAGCAGCGTGACAGGGGGCTCCTACGAGCAGTACTTC; CDR3: CASSVTGGSYEQYF
V: TRBV7-8; size: few; J: TRBJ2-7; D: .; DNA: TGTGCCAGCGGCTATCGGGCTGGGAACGAGCAGTACTTC; CDR3: CASGYRAGNEQYF
V: TRBV7-9; size: few; J: TRBJ2-3; D: TRBD2; DNA: TGTGCCAGCAGCGCGACTAGCGGGGGTCCCCGCGGTACAGATACGCAGTATTTT; CDR3: CASSATSGGPRGTDTQYF
V: TRBV6-5; size: .; J: TRBJ2-6; D: .; DNA: TGTGCCAGCACCTTCCCGGGGGCCAACGTCCTGACTTTC; CDR3: CASTFPGANVLTF
V: TRBV3-1; size: .; J: TRBJ1-2; D: .; DNA: TGTGCCAGCAGCCAAGGGCAGTTCTATGGCTACACCTTC; CDR3: CASSQGQFYGYTF
V: TRBV20-1; size: many; J: TRBJ2-7; D: .; DNA: TGCAGTGCGAGGACAGTCAACTACGAGCAGTACTTC; CDR3: CSARTVNYEQYF
V: TRBV5-1; size: many; J: TRBJ2-3; D: .; DNA: TGCGCCAGCAGCTCCCGAGGGCCCGATCCCGCAGTAGATACGCAGTATTTT; CDR3: CASSSRGPDPAVDTQYF
V: TRBV7-9; size: many; J: TRBJ1-2; D: TRBD1; DNA: TGTGCCAGCAGTCCCACAGGGGGCACTGGGGGCTACACCTTC; CDR3: CASSPTGGTGGYTF
V: TRBV6-5; size: .; J: TRBJ1-6; D: .; DNA: TGTGCCAGCAGTTACGGGTCGGGTGTTCGAGATTCACCCCTCCACTTT; CDR3: CASSYGSGVRDSPLHF
V: TRBV6-2/TRBV6-3; size: many; J: TRBJ2-1; D: .; DNA: TGTGCCAGCTTCTTCCGGGGCAGAGGGATTGGGGATGAGCAGTTCTTC; CDR3: CASFFRGRGIGDEQFF
V: TRBV29-1; size: many; J: TRBJ1-1; D: .; DNA: TGCAGCGTCGAAATACCGTTATTGAACACTGAAGCTTTCTTT; CDR3: CSVEIPLLNTEAFF
V: TRBV29-1; size: .; J: TRBJ1-1; D: .; DNA: TGCAGCGTTGACTCAGTGGGCACTGAAGCTTTCTTT; CDR3: CSVDSVGTEAFF